These 5 T cell receptor beta chains share one sample of origin, sequenced in a study of cytomegalovirus exposure and HLA in healthy donors. PCR primers comprised 60 Vbeta and 13 Jbeta primers. The table came from immunoSEQ multiplex PCR; TCRdb's copy has only in-frame clones and leaves some out. This repertoire shows approximately 240,000 clones, about 80% found once; its top ten account for approximately 0.5%. The sample consisted of PBMCs. The receptor set was obtained from a woman in her thirties or forties in good health and CMV-seronegative.

This chain connects TRBV7-3 to TRBJ2-5; TRBD2 is a possible D gene (6 bases). Germline CDR1 reads SGHTA; CDR2 reads FQGTGA. The CDR3 has 15 amino acids. With 1 base removed from V and 5 bases from J, the gap between germline ends came to 14 bases. The CDR3 DNA is TGTGCCAGCAGCTTAATTCCGGGAGCTGGGGAGACCCAGTACTTC. It codes for CASSLIPGAGETQYF.

The rearrangement links TRBV4-3 to TRBJ2-1, with 7 nucleotides matching TRBD2. Germline V gene sequence: CDR1 LGHNA, CDR2 YSLEER. This CDR3 is 15 amino acids long. With V trimmed by 1 base and J by 5 bases, 5 bases remained unmatched. The CDR3: CASSQVIGGNNEQFF. DNA of the CDR3: TGCGCCAGCAGCCAAGTAATCGGGGGGAACAATGAGCAGTTCTTC.

This clone was detected a few times. The rearrangement links TRBV5-6 to TRBJ2-7; TRBD1 aligns across 7 bases. J gave up 6 bases and V 4 bases, and 16 bases lay outside the gene matches. This CDR3 region has 16 residues. Germline V gives CDR1 SGHDT, CDR2 YYEEEE. DNA of the CDR3: TGTGCCAGCAGCAAGGGGGTCTCTGGACAGGCGTTCGAGCAGTACTTC. The encoded protein is CASSKGVSGQAFEQYF. Based on the CDR3 plus reference TRBV5-6 and TRBJ2-7, the full variable domain is DAGVTQSPTHLIKTRGQQVTLRCSPKSGHDTVSWYQQALGQGPQFIFQYYEEEERQRGNFPDRFSGHQFPNYSSELNVNALLLGDSALYLCASSKGVSGQAFEQYFGPGTRLTVT.

The genes are TRBV11-2 and TRBJ1-1; D is undetermined. V was trimmed by 4 bases and J by 7 bases, leaving 13 bases between them. CDR1 and CDR2 (germline): SGHAT, FQNNGV. There are 13 residues in the CDR3. Here the CDR3 DNA reads TGTGCCAGCAGCTCCTCGACGCGGGGTGAAGCTTTCTTT. Its protein product is CASSSSTRGEAFF.

The chain joins TRBV27 to TRBJ1-5, with 9 nucleotides matching TRBD1. With V trimmed by 5 bases and J by 2 bases, 4 bases remained unmatched. Per the germline V gene, CDR1 is MNHEY and CDR2 is SMNVEV (reference sequence). The CDR3 runs to 15 residues. The CDR3 nucleotides read TGTGCCAGCAGTCTCACAGGGGGCGGCAATCAGCCCCAGCATTTT. It codes for CASSLTGGGNQPQHF.